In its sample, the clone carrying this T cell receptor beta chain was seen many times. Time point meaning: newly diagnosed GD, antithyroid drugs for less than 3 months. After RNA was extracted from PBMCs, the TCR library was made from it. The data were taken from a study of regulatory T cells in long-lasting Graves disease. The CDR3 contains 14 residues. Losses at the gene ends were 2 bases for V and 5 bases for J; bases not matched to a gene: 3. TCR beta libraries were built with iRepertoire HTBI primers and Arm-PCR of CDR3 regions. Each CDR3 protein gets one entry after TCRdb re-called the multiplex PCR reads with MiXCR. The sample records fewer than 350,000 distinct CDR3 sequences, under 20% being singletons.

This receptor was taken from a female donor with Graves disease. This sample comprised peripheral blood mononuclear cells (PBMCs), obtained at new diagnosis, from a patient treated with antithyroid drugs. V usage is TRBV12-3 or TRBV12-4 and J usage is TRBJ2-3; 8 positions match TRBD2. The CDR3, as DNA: TGTGCCAGCAGTTTAAACGGGAGGGAAGATACGCAGTATTTT. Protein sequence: CASSLNGREDTQYF.